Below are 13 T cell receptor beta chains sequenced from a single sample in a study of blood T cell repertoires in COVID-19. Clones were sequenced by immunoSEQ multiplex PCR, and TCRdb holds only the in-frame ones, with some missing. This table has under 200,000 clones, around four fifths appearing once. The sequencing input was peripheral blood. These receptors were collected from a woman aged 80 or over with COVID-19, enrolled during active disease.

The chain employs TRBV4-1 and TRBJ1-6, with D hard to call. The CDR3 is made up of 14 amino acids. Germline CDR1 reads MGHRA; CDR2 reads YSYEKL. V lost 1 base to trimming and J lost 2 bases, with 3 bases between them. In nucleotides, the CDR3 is TGCGCCAGCAGCCAAGGGCCCTATAATTCACCCCTCCACTTT. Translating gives CASSQGPYNSPLHF.

The CDR3 DNA reads TGTGCCAGCAGCCAGGGGACAGTCAGTACATTGTCTAACTATGGCTACACCTTC. This gives the protein CASSQGTVSTLSNYGYTF. The J gene is TRBJ1-2, the V gene TRBV3-1 (or the pseudogene TRBV3-2); TRBD1 aligns across 7 bases. CDR1 LGHDT and CDR2 YNNKEL come from the germline V gene (reference sequence). J was trimmed by 0 bases and V by 3 bases; bases with no gene match: 13. This CDR3 has 18 amino acids.

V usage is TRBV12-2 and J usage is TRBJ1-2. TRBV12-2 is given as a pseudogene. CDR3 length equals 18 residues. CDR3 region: CASRFGRGVGCCNYGYTF. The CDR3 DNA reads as TGTGCAAGTCGCTTCGGGAGGGGGGTTGGTTGCTGCAACTATGGCTACACCTTC.

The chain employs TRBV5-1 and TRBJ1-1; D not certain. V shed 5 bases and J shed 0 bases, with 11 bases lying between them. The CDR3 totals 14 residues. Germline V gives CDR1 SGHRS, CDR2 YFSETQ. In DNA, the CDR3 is TGCGCCAGCAGTGACATGGGTCTGAACACTGAAGCTTTCTTT. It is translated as CASSDMGLNTEAFF.

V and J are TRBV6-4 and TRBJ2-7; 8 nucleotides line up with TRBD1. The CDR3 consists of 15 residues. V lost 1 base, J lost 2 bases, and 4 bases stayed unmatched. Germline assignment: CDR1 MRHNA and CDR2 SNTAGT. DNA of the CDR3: TGTGCCAGCAGTGACTGGGACAGGACACCCTACGAGCAGTACTTC. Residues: CASSDWDRTPYEQYF.

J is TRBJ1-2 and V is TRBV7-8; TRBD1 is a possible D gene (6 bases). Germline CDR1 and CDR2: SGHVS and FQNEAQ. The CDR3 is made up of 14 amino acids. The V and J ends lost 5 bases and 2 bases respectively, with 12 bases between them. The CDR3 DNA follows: TGTGCCAGCAGCGCCAAACAGGGCAACTATGGCTACACCTTC. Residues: CASSAKQGNYGYTF.

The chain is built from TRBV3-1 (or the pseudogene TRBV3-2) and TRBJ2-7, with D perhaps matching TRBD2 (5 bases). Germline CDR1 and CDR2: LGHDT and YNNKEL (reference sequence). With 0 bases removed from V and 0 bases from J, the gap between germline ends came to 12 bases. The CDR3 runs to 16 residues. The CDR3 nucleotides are TGTGCCAGCAGCCAAGACAGCGGAGAGGGCTCCTACGAGCAGTACTTC. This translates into CASSQDSGEGSYEQYF.

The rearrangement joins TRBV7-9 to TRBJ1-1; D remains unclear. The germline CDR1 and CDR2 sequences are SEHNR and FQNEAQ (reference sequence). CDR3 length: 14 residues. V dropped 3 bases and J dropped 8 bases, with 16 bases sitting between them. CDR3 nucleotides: TGTGCCAGCAGCTTTCAGGCACCCCTCGCGGAAGCTTTCTTT. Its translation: CASSFQAPLAEAFF. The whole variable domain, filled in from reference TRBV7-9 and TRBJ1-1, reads DTGVSQNPRHKITKRGQNVTFRCDPISEHNRLYWYRQTLGQGPEFLTYFQNEAQLEKSRLLSDRFSAERPKGSFSTLEIQRTEQGDSAMYLCASSFQAPLAEAFFGQGTRLTVV.

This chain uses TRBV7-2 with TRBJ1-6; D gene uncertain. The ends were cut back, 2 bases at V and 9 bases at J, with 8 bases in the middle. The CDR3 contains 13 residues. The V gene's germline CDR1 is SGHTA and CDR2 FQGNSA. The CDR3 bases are TGTGCCAGCAGCTTAATGGAGGGTTCACCCCTCCACTTT. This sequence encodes CASSLMEGSPLHF. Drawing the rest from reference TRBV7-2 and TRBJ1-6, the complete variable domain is GAGVSQSPSNKVTEKGKDVELRCDPISGHTALYWYRQSLGQGLEFLIYFQGNSAPDKSGLPSDRFSAERTGGSVSTLTIQRTQQEDSAVYLCASSLMEGSPLHFGNGTRLTVT.

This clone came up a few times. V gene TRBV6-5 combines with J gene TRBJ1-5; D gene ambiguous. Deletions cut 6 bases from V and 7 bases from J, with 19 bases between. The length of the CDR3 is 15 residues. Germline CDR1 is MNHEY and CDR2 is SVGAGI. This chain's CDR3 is CASSSSEFIGQPQHF. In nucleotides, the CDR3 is TGTGCCAGCAGCTCCTCAGAGTTCATCGGGCAGCCCCAGCATTTT.

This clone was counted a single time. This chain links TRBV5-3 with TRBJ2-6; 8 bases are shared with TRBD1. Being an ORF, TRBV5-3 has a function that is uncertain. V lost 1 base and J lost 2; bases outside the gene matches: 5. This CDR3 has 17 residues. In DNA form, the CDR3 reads TGTGCCAGAAGCTTGTCACAGGGGGTAACTGGGGCCAACGTCCTGACTTTC. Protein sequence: CARSLSQGVTGANVLTF.

The DNA of the CDR3 is TGTGCCAGCAGCCAACCTGGGACTAGCGGGAAGAGGGGCGGGGAGCTGTTTTTT. It is translated as CASSQPGTSGKRGGELFF. The chain has TRBV3-1 (or the pseudogene TRBV3-2) and TRBJ2-2; 13 nucleotides align to TRBD2. J gave up 7 bases and V 2 bases, and 10 bases lay outside the gene matches. Germline-derived CDR1 and CDR2 are LGHDT and YNNKEL (reference sequence). The CDR3 runs to 18 residues.

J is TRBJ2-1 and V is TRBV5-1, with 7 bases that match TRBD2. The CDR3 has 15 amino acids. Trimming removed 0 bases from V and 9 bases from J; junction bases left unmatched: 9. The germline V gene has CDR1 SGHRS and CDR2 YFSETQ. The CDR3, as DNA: TGCGCCAGCAGCTTGGCCGGGAGGCTGGGGGGTGAGCAGTTCTTC. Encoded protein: CASSLAGRLGGEQFF. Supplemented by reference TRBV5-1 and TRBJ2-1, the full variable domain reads KAGVTQTPRYLIKTRGQQVTLSCSPISGHRSVSWYQQTPGQGLQFLFEYFSETQRNKGNFPGRFSGRQFSNSRSEMNVSTLELGDSALYLCASSLAGRLGGEQFFGPGTRLTVL.